The 29 T cell receptor beta chains presented below share a single source sample, sequenced in a study of early stage breast cancer tumors. Profiling relied on immunoSEQ multiplex PCR, and the TCRdb table lists in-frame clones only, not all of them. The top ten clones hold roughly 3.5% of a sample with roughly 56,000 clones, around 80% of them seen once. Sequencing input: blood. Receptors were obtained from a person aged 25-39 years with breast cancer.

The V and J genes are TRBV10-2 and TRBJ1-1; weak D call: TRBD1 (6 bases). The CDR3 length is 14 residues. Germline V CDR1 and CDR2: WSHSY, SAAADI. V lost 4 bases and J lost 6, with 15 bases in between. The CDR3, as DNA: TGCGCCAGCAGTGTTGGAGGGGGTTTCGCTGAAGCTTTCTTT. Protein sequence: CASSVGGGFAEAFF.

The rearrangement links TRBV19 to TRBJ1-5; no clear D gene. The CDR3 has 13 residues. Trimming took 3 bases from V and 10 from J, leaving 13 bases between them. The germline gives CDR1 LNHDA, CDR2 SQIVND (reference sequence). The CDR3 here is CASSIRPPGPQHF. CDR3 nucleotide sequence: TGTGCCAGTAGTATTCGGCCCCCCGGCCCCCAGCATTTT.

The chain couples TRBV7-8 to TRBJ1-1; D is possibly TRBD1 (5 bases). This CDR3 spans 15 amino acids. The V end was cut by 2 bases, the J end by 6 bases, with 16 bases between. CDR1 SGHVS and CDR2 FQNEAQ come from the germline V gene. The CDR3 sequence: CASSLLGNRGSEAFF. The CDR3 DNA reads as TGTGCCAGCAGCTTATTAGGGAATCGGGGCTCTGAAGCTTTCTTT.

The chain carries TRBV7-2 and TRBJ2-1; D is uncertain. Trimming shortened V by 5 bases and J by 4 bases, and 6 bases separated the two germline ends. CDR1 is SGHTA and CDR2 is FQGNSA in the germline V gene. The CDR3 is made up of 12 amino acids. The CDR3 bases are TGTGCCAGCAGCCTCCGGTACAATGAGCAGTTCTTC. Translated: CASSLRYNEQFF.

The chain is built from TRBV7-2 and TRBJ2-3; D uncertain. The CDR3 is 14 residues long. Germline loops: CDR1 SGHTA, CDR2 FQGNSA. The V gene lost 0 bases and the J gene lost 1 base, with 5 bases spanning the gap. Here the CDR3 DNA reads TGTGCCAGCAGCTTAGCCTGGGGCACAGATACGCAGTATTTT. Its translation is CASSLAWGTDTQYF. The full variable domain, completed using reference TRBV7-2 and TRBJ2-3, is GAGVSQSPSNKVTEKGKDVELRCDPISGHTALYWYRQSLGQGLEFLIYFQGNSAPDKSGLPSDRFSAERTGGSVSTLTIQRTQQEDSAVYLCASSLAWGTDTQYFGPGTRLTVL.

V is TRBV4-3 and J is TRBJ2-2; the match to TRBD1 covers 8 bases. V lost 6 bases, J lost 2 bases, and 5 bases stayed unmatched. The CDR3 totals 15 residues. CDR1 LGHNA and CDR2 YSLEER come from the germline V gene. CDR3 bases: TGCGCCAGCAGTTCTACAGGGGGAAACACCGGGGAGCTGTTTTTT. Translating it yields CASSSTGGNTGELFF.

The chain links TRBV7-2 to TRBJ1-1; the D gene is possibly TRBD1 (5 bases). V lost 3 bases and J 1 base, leaving 21 bases between the germline ends. Germline loops: CDR1 SGHTA, CDR2 FQGNSA. This CDR3 contains 18 residues. CDR3 region: CASSFRTDRAEWNTEAFF. The CDR3 nucleotides are TGTGCCAGCAGCTTCCGCACAGACAGAGCCGAATGGAACACTGAAGCTTTCTTT.

The chain couples TRBV5-1 to TRBJ2-5; TRBD1 matches 9 bases. The CDR3 contains 15 residues. J gave up 4 bases and V 0 bases, and 4 bases lay outside the gene matches. CDR1 and CDR2 (germline): SGHRS, YFSETQ. The CDR3 loop is CASSLGGQGRETQYF. CDR3 nucleotide sequence: TGCGCCAGCAGCTTGGGGGGACAGGGACGAGAGACCCAGTACTTC.

This clone has more than one count but fewer than ten. V gene TRBV7-8 combines with J gene TRBJ2-7; possibly TRBD2 for D (5 bases). V was clipped by 1 base and J by 6 bases, with 13 bases between them. CDR1 is SGHVS, CDR2 FQNEAQ, per germline. The CDR3 totals 14 residues. CDR3 in DNA: TGTGCCAGCAGCTTAGACGGGAATTTTCGCGAGCAGTACTTC. Protein: CASSLDGNFREQYF.

This clone was counted a single time. This rearrangement joins TRBV5-1 to TRBJ1-1; maybe TRBD1 (5 bases). Germline lookup yields CDR1 SGHRS and CDR2 YFSETQ. The CDR3 consists of 13 residues. The germline V and J ends were trimmed by 5 bases and 5 bases, with 13 bases remaining between them. As DNA, the CDR3 is TGCGCCAGCAGTCCCCGAGGGGAAACTGAAGCTTTCTTT. It is translated as CASSPRGETEAFF.

Only a few counts were recorded for this clone. The rearrangement links TRBV30 to TRBJ1-5; D call uncertain. The CDR3 runs 14 residues. In germline, CDR1 is GTSNPN, CDR2 SVGIG (reference sequence). V was cut by 4 bases and J by 3 bases, with 13 bases left in between. CDR3 protein: CAWNPDSSNQPQHF. CDR3 coding DNA: TGTGCCTGGAATCCCGACTCTTCCAATCAGCCCCAGCATTTT.

The V call is TRBV4-1, the J call TRBJ2-5, with D perhaps TRBD2 (5 bases). The V and J ends lost 0 bases and 5 bases respectively, with 16 bases between them. The germline CDR1 and CDR2 sequences are MGHRA and YSYEKL. The CDR3 runs to 16 residues. In DNA form, the CDR3 reads TGCGCCAGCAGCCAAGATCAAGACCTAGCCGGGGAGACCCAGTACTTC. This encodes CASSQDQDLAGETQYF.

This clone was seen just once. The rearrangement links TRBV6-6 to TRBJ2-3; D is perhaps TRBD1 (6 bases). Trimming stripped 7 bases from V and 0 bases from J, with 17 bases between. The CDR3 extends over 16 amino acids. Looked up from germline, CDR1 is MNHNY and CDR2 is SVGAGI (reference sequence). The CDR3 protein is CASTPGVVTSTDTQYF. CDR3 in DNA: TGTGCCAGCACCCCAGGGGTGGTAACCAGCACAGATACGCAGTATTTT.

CDR3 region: CASSLSNPLSGANVLTF. The CDR3 coding sequence is TGTGCCAGCAGTTTATCAAACCCCCTTTCTGGGGCCAACGTCCTGACTTTC. The chain is built from TRBV27 and TRBJ2-6; no clear D gene. The germline V gene has CDR1 MNHEY and CDR2 SMNVEV (reference sequence). CDR3 length: 17 amino acids. V lost 0 bases and J lost 1, with 10 bases in between.

The chain is built from TRBV28 and TRBJ1-4; unclear D gene. In germline, CDR1 is MDHEN, CDR2 SYDVKM. V lost 8 bases and J lost 8, with 9 bases in between. The CDR3 length is 11 residues. CDR3 DNA sequence: TGTGCCAGCTTGGACGAAGAAAAACTGTTTTTT. Translation: CASLDEEKLFF.

About this clone: Germline and junction disagree at one end, which may indicate a read error. The J gene is TRBJ1-2, the V gene TRBV4-2; 7 nucleotides match TRBD1. This CDR3 is 15 amino acids long. Germline CDR1 and CDR2: LGHNA and YNFKEQ. The CDR3 is CASSQASGQPDGYIF. CDR3 nucleotides: TGTGCCAGCAGCCAAGCGTCGGGACAGCCAGATGGCTACATCTTC.

The chain carries TRBV7-2 and TRBJ1-1; TRBD1 agrees at 7 bases. The CDR3 totals 16 residues. V shed 0 bases, J shed 0 bases, and the junction held 4 bases outside the gene matches. In germline, CDR1 is SGHTA, CDR2 FQGNSA. CDR3 DNA sequence: TGTGCCAGCAGCTTAGCCACAGGGGCCATGAACACTGAAGCTTTCTTT. This sequence encodes CASSLATGAMNTEAFF.

This clone was picked up a small number of times. V usage is TRBV5-6 and J usage is TRBJ2-3, with 14 nucleotides matching TRBD2. The germline V gene has CDR1 SGHDT and CDR2 YYEEEE. V lost 3 bases, J lost 2 bases, and 2 bases stayed unmatched. The CDR3 consists of 16 residues. CDR3 in amino acids: CASSWGLAGDTDTQYF. CDR3 bases: TGTGCCAGCAGCTGGGGACTAGCGGGGGACACAGATACGCAGTATTTT. The full variable domain, in which reference TRBV5-6 and TRBJ2-3 provide the parts outside the CDR3, is DAGVTQSPTHLIKTRGQQVTLRCSPKSGHDTVSWYQQALGQGPQFIFQYYEEEERQRGNFPDRFSGHQFPNYSSELNVNALLLGDSALYLCASSWGLAGDTDTQYFGPGTRLTVL.

The chain recombines TRBV2 with TRBJ2-5; tentatively, D is TRBD1 (6 bases). The germline V gene has CDR1 SNHLY and CDR2 FYNNEI. V was trimmed by 2 bases and J by 1 base, leaving 8 bases between them. The CDR3 spans 14 residues. CDR3 coding DNA: TGTGCCAGCAGTGAATGGACAGCCCAAGAGACCCAGTACTTC. Translating gives CASSEWTAQETQYF.

This chain links TRBV5-1 with TRBJ2-2; D call uncertain. This CDR3 spans 11 amino acids. Germline lookup yields CDR1 SGHRS and CDR2 YFSETQ. V lost 3 bases to trimming and J lost 7 bases, with 4 bases between them. The CDR3 nucleotides are TGCGCCAGCAGCTCCAGCGGGGAGCTGTTTTTT. It is translated as CASSSSGELFF.

This clone turned up a few times. The rearrangement joins TRBV12-5 to TRBJ1-5, with D perhaps matching TRBD1 (5 bases). The CDR3 has 14 amino acids. Trimming took 5 bases from V and 3 from J, leaving 11 bases between them. Germline V gene lookup returns CDR1 LGHNT and CDR2 FRNRAP. DNA for the CDR3: TGTGCTAGTGGTCTAGGGACGGACAATCAGCCCCAGCATTTT. Protein product: CASGLGTDNQPQHF.

The chain carries TRBV6-1 and TRBJ2-7, with 11 bases matching TRBD2. CDR3 length: 14 amino acids. V shed 7 bases and J 5 bases; nucleotides not matched to a gene: 7. Germline assignment: CDR1 MNHNS and CDR2 SASEGT. The CDR3 nucleotides read TGTGCCAGCACCCTAGCGGGGGGTATCGACGAGCAGTACTTC. This gives the protein CASTLAGGIDEQYF.

This clone has just a few counts. The chain has TRBV5-5 and TRBJ1-1; no clear D. Germline assignment: CDR1 SGHKS and CDR2 YYEKEE (reference sequence). V was trimmed by 0 bases and J by 3 bases, leaving 9 bases between them. This CDR3 is built from 14 residues. The CDR3 region has the DNA TGTGCCAGCAGCTTGGTTACTGGGGACACTGAAGCTTTCTTT. Its protein is CASSLVTGDTEAFF.

V is TRBV4-3 and J is TRBJ1-3; no clear D gene. This CDR3 spans 16 amino acids. Germline V gene sequence: CDR1 LGHNA, CDR2 YSLEER. Between the trimmed V and J ends, which lost 1 base and 2 bases, there was a span of 12 bases. The CDR3, as DNA: TGCGCCAGCAGCCAAGTTGCGGGCTTAACTGGAAACACCATATATTTT. This gives the protein CASSQVAGLTGNTIYF.

This clone appeared a few times. The chain employs TRBV10-1 and TRBJ2-7; 11 nucleotides agree with TRBD2. The germline V gene encodes CDR1 WNHNN and CDR2 SYGVQD (reference sequence). J lost 2 bases, V lost 4 bases, and 1 base had no gene match. This CDR3 region has 14 residues. CDR3: CASSGLAGTYEQYF. CDR3 nucleotides: TGCGCCAGCAGTGGACTAGCGGGAACCTACGAGCAGTACTTC.

The V gene is TRBV5-8, the J gene TRBJ2-7; 8 bases are shared with TRBD2. The V and J ends lost 5 bases and 0 bases, in that order; junction bases with no gene match: 4. The CDR3 totals 14 residues. Germline V gives CDR1 SGHTS, CDR2 YDEGEE. The CDR3 DNA reads TGTGCCAGCAGTTTAGGACTAGCCTCCTACGAGCAGTACTTC. Amino acids: CASSLGLASYEQYF.

The chain couples TRBV5-4 to TRBJ1-1; 9 nucleotides align to TRBD1. The CDR3 runs to 17 residues. Germline V gives CDR1 SGHNT, CDR2 YYREEE (reference sequence). V was clipped by 0 bases and J by 1 base; unmatched bases: 7. CDR3 coding DNA: TGTGCCAGCAGCTTGGAGGGACAGGGTAGGCAGAACACTGAAGCTTTCTTT. Protein product: CASSLEGQGRQNTEAFF.

The rearrangement links TRBV4-1 to TRBJ1-1; D is unclear. The CDR3 runs 13 residues. V shed 1 base and J shed 10 bases, with 13 bases lying between them. CDR1 is MGHRA, CDR2 YSYEKL, per germline. DNA of the CDR3: TGCGCCAGCAGCCAAGTTGATCTTCGGGGAGCTTTCTTT. Translating gives CASSQVDLRGAFF.

The J gene is TRBJ2-7, the V gene TRBV7-9, with 14 bases aligning to TRBD2. With 5 bases clipped from V and 3 bases from J, the junction kept 15 bases outside the gene matches. The CDR3 contains 19 residues. From germline, CDR1 is SEHNR and CDR2 FQNEAQ (reference sequence). CDR3 coding DNA: TGTGCCAGCAGCGGAAAACCGGGACTAGCGGGAGCTCGCTACTACGAGCAGTACTTC. It is translated as CASSGKPGLAGARYYEQYF.